This passage covers 5 T cell receptor beta chains from one sample sequenced in a study of cytomegalovirus exposure and HLA in healthy donors. The PCR had 60 Vbeta and 13 Jbeta primers. Clones were read by immunoSEQ multiplex PCR, and TCRdb kept only the in-frame ones, dropping some. The repertoire consists of some 190,000 clones, with about 81% occurring once and the leading ten covering 1.5% to 2%. The sequencing sample was made of PBMCs. The receptors come from a man aged 18 to 29 in good health and CMV-seronegative.

The genes are TRBV7-2 and TRBJ2-7, with D possibly TRBD2 on 6 matching bases. There are 15 residues in the CDR3. V dropped 2 bases and J dropped 3 bases, with 14 bases sitting between them. Germline CDR1 SGHTA, CDR2 FQGNSA. This CDR3 is CASSLIWDSNYEQYF. DNA for the CDR3: TGTGCCAGCAGCTTAATCTGGGACTCTAACTACGAGCAGTACTTC.

This sequence joins TRBV7-2 and TRBJ2-2; a possible D gene is TRBD2 (7 bases). Germline V CDR1 and CDR2: SGHTA, FQGNSA. CDR3 size: 16 residues. Trimming removed 5 bases from V and 5 bases from J, with 18 bases in between. This CDR3 is CASSPRRGGQTGELFF. CDR3 nucleotide sequence: TGTGCCAGCAGCCCCAGAAGGGGGGGGCAAACCGGGGAGCTGTTTTTT.

This chain connects TRBV4-3 to TRBJ1-2; D possibly corresponds to TRBD1 (5 bases). The CDR3 sequence is 15 residues long. V was shortened by 0 bases and J by 5 bases, with 13 bases between the two germline ends. Germline V lookup: CDR1 LGHNA, CDR2 YSLEER. Written as DNA, the CDR3 is TGCGCCAGCAGCCAAGAGCATGCGGGGGAGTATGGCTACACCTTC. Protein product: CASSQEHAGEYGYTF.

CDR3 sequence (DNA): TGTGCCAGCTCACCGCTTGGGGGGGGAGACTATGGCTACACCTTC. Translation: CASSPLGGGDYGYTF. The chain joins TRBV18 to TRBJ1-2; possibly TRBD1 for D (5 bases). V lost 3 bases and J 3 bases, leaving 14 bases between the germline ends. This CDR3 has 15 amino acids. CDR1 and CDR2 (germline): KGHSH, LQKENI.

This rearrangement joins TRBV7-2 to TRBJ2-7, with 7 bases matching TRBD1. The CDR3 length is 14 residues. Germline V gene sequence: CDR1 SGHTA, CDR2 FQGNSA. The ends lost 5 bases at V and 6 bases at J; junction bases unmatched: 10. CDR3 region: CASSTRRDSLEQYF. DNA for the CDR3: TGTGCCAGCAGCACCCGCCGGGACAGTCTCGAGCAGTACTTC.